This is a list of T cell receptor beta chains from one sample in a study of cytotoxic CD8 clonotypes in ibrutinib-treated CLL. Measured with immunoSEQ multiplex PCR; TCRdb has only the in-frame clones, and not every one. The sample lists roughly 180,000 clones; around three quarters were seen once. The sample was PBMCs, taken after 24 months of ibrutinib treatment. These TCRs come from a human donor with chronic lymphocytic leukemia. CDR3s include the opening cysteine and the closing phenylalanine or tryptophan. The order of the fields is V gene, clone size, J gene, D gene, CDR3 DNA, CDR3 protein. A D gene is named only where the DNA matches it firmly. The listing skips clone size in some rows; elsewhere it reads once, few, many or a size class.

v_gene: TRBV28
abundance: .
j_gene: TRBJ1-3
d_gene: .
CDR3nt: TGTGCCAGCAGTTTTATCGCCTCTGGAAACACCATATATTTT
CDR3aa: CASSFIASGNTIYF

v_gene: TRBV4-2
abundance: few
j_gene: TRBJ2-3
d_gene: .
CDR3nt: TGTGCCAGCAGCCAAGGGACAGACGTGGGATATGATACGCAGTATTTT
CDR3aa: CASSQGTDVGYDTQYF

v_gene: TRBV5-6
abundance: .
j_gene: TRBJ1-2
d_gene: .
CDR3nt: TGTGCCAGCAGCTTGGGAATTCCCTATGGCTACACCTTC
CDR3aa: CASSLGIPYGYTF

v_gene: TRBV9
abundance: .
j_gene: TRBJ1-2
d_gene: .
CDR3nt: TGTGCCAGCAGCCCGGACGGAATTTATGGCTACACCTTC
CDR3aa: CASSPDGIYGYTF

v_gene: TRBV5-4
abundance: .
j_gene: TRBJ2-7
d_gene: TRBD2
CDR3nt: TGTGCCAGCTCGGAAAATAGCGGGAGATACGAGCAGTACTTC
CDR3aa: CASSENSGRYEQYF

v_gene: TRBV5-6
abundance: few
j_gene: TRBJ2-7
d_gene: .
CDR3nt: TGTGCCAGCAGCTTGGTGCAGGGGACCTACGAGCAGTACTTC
CDR3aa: CASSLVQGTYEQYF

v_gene: TRBV27
abundance: .
j_gene: TRBJ1-2
d_gene: .
CDR3nt: TGTGCCAGCAGTCAAGGCAGACACGGCTATGGCTACACCTTC
CDR3aa: CASSQGRHGYGYTF

v_gene: TRBV27
abundance: few
j_gene: TRBJ1-3
d_gene: .
CDR3nt: TGTGCCAGCAGTTACGACTCTGGAAACACCATATATTTT
CDR3aa: CASSYDSGNTIYF

v_gene: TRBV11-2
abundance: .
j_gene: TRBJ2-5
d_gene: .
CDR3nt: TGTGCCAGCAGCTTATCGCTCCAGGATATGGAGACCCAGTACTTC
CDR3aa: CASSLSLQDMETQYF

v_gene: TRBV7-2
abundance: .
j_gene: TRBJ2-3
d_gene: TRBD2
CDR3nt: TGTGCCAGCAGCCCCCTAGCGGGAGGCCGCACAGATACGCAGTATTTT
CDR3aa: CASSPLAGGRTDTQYF

v_gene: TRBV7-2
abundance: .
j_gene: TRBJ1-2
d_gene: .
CDR3nt: TGTGCCAGCAGCTTAGTGGGCAGGGTACAATATGGCTACACCTTC
CDR3aa: CASSLVGRVQYGYTF

v_gene: TRBV5-1
abundance: .
j_gene: TRBJ2-7
d_gene: .
CDR3nt: TGCGCCAGCAGCTTGGAGGGTAGGGTCCTCGTTGACGAGCAGTACTTC
CDR3aa: CASSLEGRVLVDEQYF

v_gene: TRBV7-9
abundance: .
j_gene: TRBJ2-1
d_gene: TRBD2
CDR3nt: TGTGCCAGCAGCGATACTAGCGGGAGCTCCTACAATGAGCAGTTCTTC
CDR3aa: CASSDTSGSSYNEQFF

v_gene: TRBV5-1
abundance: few
j_gene: TRBJ1-1
d_gene: .
CDR3nt: TGCGCCAGCAGCTCCGGGCCCCGGGACGACACTGAAGCTTTCTTT
CDR3aa: CASSSGPRDDTEAFF

v_gene: TRBV5-6
abundance: .
j_gene: TRBJ2-7
d_gene: .
CDR3nt: TGTGCCAGCAGCTTAACTACAGGGCCGAAAAGCGAGCAGTACTTC
CDR3aa: CASSLTTGPKSEQYF

v_gene: TRBV7-6
abundance: few
j_gene: TRBJ2-3
d_gene: .
CDR3nt: TGTGCCAGCAGCTTAGCGTTGAGGGAACAAGATACGCAGTATTTT
CDR3aa: CASSLALREQDTQYF

v_gene: TRBV19
abundance: .
j_gene: TRBJ2-3
d_gene: TRBD2
CDR3nt: TGTGCCAGTAGTGGATTCCTTAGCGGGTCCGCCGCGGATACGCAGTATTTT
CDR3aa: CASSGFLSGSAADTQYF

v_gene: TRBV7-9
abundance: .
j_gene: TRBJ2-1
d_gene: TRBD1
CDR3nt: TGTGCCAGCAGCTCCGGGACAGGACTTTACAATGAGCAGTTCTTC
CDR3aa: CASSSGTGLYNEQFF

v_gene: TRBV30
abundance: .
j_gene: TRBJ1-2
d_gene: .
CDR3nt: TGTGCCTGGGTTGACTATGGCTACACCTTC
CDR3aa: CAWVDYGYTF

v_gene: TRBV30
abundance: few
j_gene: TRBJ1-1
d_gene: .
CDR3nt: TGTGCCTGGAGTACGACAGCGAACACTGAAGCTTTCTTT
CDR3aa: CAWSTTANTEAFF

v_gene: TRBV5-1
abundance: .
j_gene: TRBJ2-1
d_gene: TRBD2
CDR3nt: TGCGCCAGCAGCCTCGGAGCCCCACTAGCGGGAGATCACCATGAGCAGTTCTTC
CDR3aa: CASSLGAPLAGDHHEQFF

v_gene: TRBV6-6
abundance: .
j_gene: TRBJ2-7
d_gene: TRBD1
CDR3nt: TGTGCCAGCAGTTACTTACAGGGGGCGAGTGAGCAGTACTTC
CDR3aa: CASSYLQGASEQYF

v_gene: TRBV7-6
abundance: .
j_gene: TRBJ2-3
d_gene: TRBD2
CDR3nt: TGTGCCAGCAGCTCACTTTTAGCGGGAGGAATAAATACGCAGTATTTT
CDR3aa: CASSSLLAGGINTQYF

v_gene: TRBV27
abundance: few
j_gene: TRBJ2-7
d_gene: .
CDR3nt: TGTGCCAGCAAGGGGGGTAGCAACCCCTACGAGCAGTACTTC
CDR3aa: CASKGGSNPYEQYF

v_gene: TRBV7-8
abundance: .
j_gene: TRBJ1-2
d_gene: .
CDR3nt: TGTGCCAGCAGCTTCGACAGGAACTATGGCTACACCTTC
CDR3aa: CASSFDRNYGYTF

v_gene: TRBV11-3
abundance: .
j_gene: TRBJ2-5
d_gene: TRBD2
CDR3nt: TGTGCCAGCAGCAAGGGACTAGCGGGGGGCCAAGAGACCCAGTACTTC
CDR3aa: CASSKGLAGGQETQYF

v_gene: TRBV11-2
abundance: .
j_gene: TRBJ2-6
d_gene: .
CDR3nt: TGTGCCAGCAGCCGCAGGGTTTTCGGCTCTGGGGCCAACGTCCTGACTTTC
CDR3aa: CASSRRVFGSGANVLTF

v_gene: TRBV4-1
abundance: few
j_gene: TRBJ1-3
d_gene: .
CDR3nt: TGCGCCAGCAGCCACCCGGGACTAGGAAACACCATATATTTT
CDR3aa: CASSHPGLGNTIYF

v_gene: TRBV11-2
abundance: .
j_gene: TRBJ2-5
d_gene: TRBD1
CDR3nt: TGTGCCAGCAGCCTATGGGGACAGGGTCGCGAGACCCAGTACTTC
CDR3aa: CASSLWGQGRETQYF

v_gene: TRBV15
abundance: .
j_gene: TRBJ2-1
d_gene: .
CDR3nt: TGTGCCACCAGCAGGGACACATTCTTAGATGAGCAGTTCTTC
CDR3aa: CATSRDTFLDEQFF

v_gene: TRBV14
abundance: .
j_gene: TRBJ2-3
d_gene: TRBD2
CDR3nt: TGTGCCAGCAGCCAAGGGACTAGCGGGACAGATACGCAGTATTTT
CDR3aa: CASSQGTSGTDTQYF

v_gene: TRBV6-5
abundance: once
j_gene: TRBJ2-1
d_gene: .
CDR3nt: TGTGCCAGCAGTTACTCGACGAGGTTACCCTACAATGAGCAGTTCTTC
CDR3aa: CASSYSTRLPYNEQFF

v_gene: TRBV11-3
abundance: few
j_gene: TRBJ2-1
d_gene: .
CDR3nt: TGTGCCAGCAGCTTAGAGGGGTATGAGCAGTTCTTC
CDR3aa: CASSLEGYEQFF

v_gene: TRBV19
abundance: few
j_gene: TRBJ2-1
d_gene: TRBD2
CDR3nt: TGTGCCAGTAGATCGATCGGGACTAGCGGGAGGGCCGCTGAGCAGTTCTTC
CDR3aa: CASRSIGTSGRAAEQFF

v_gene: TRBV11-2
abundance: once
j_gene: TRBJ2-3
d_gene: TRBD2
CDR3nt: TGTGCCAGCAGCTTAGCTTCCGCTAGCGGGAGGGCCAGGTATACGCAGTATTTT
CDR3aa: CASSLASASGRARYTQYF

v_gene: TRBV25-1
abundance: .
j_gene: TRBJ2-3
d_gene: TRBD2
CDR3nt: TGTGCCAGCAGTGAATCCCAGACTAGCGGGAGCACAGATACGCAGTATTTT
CDR3aa: CASSESQTSGSTDTQYF

v_gene: TRBV6-1
abundance: .
j_gene: TRBJ2-7
d_gene: .
CDR3nt: TGTGCCAGCAGTGAAGCCCTGCCCTACGAGCAGTACTTC
CDR3aa: CASSEALPYEQYF

v_gene: TRBV27
abundance: few
j_gene: TRBJ1-1
d_gene: .
CDR3nt: TGTGCCAGCAGTAGGAGCAGGAACACTGAAGCTTTCTTT
CDR3aa: CASSRSRNTEAFF

v_gene: TRBV11-2
abundance: .
j_gene: TRBJ2-7
d_gene: .
CDR3nt: TGTGCCAGCAGCTTATACTTGGGGCGGGGTAACTACGAGCAGTACTTC
CDR3aa: CASSLYLGRGNYEQYF

v_gene: TRBV7-9
abundance: .
j_gene: TRBJ2-5
d_gene: .
CDR3nt: TGTGCCAGCAGCTACACTAGTGGTGAAGAGACCCAGTACTTC
CDR3aa: CASSYTSGEETQYF

v_gene: TRBV9
abundance: .
j_gene: TRBJ2-5
d_gene: .
CDR3nt: TGTGCCAGCAGCGTAGAGGGGCGTAACGAAGAGACCCAGTACTTC
CDR3aa: CASSVEGRNEETQYF

v_gene: TRBV30
abundance: .
j_gene: TRBJ2-7
d_gene: TRBD1
CDR3nt: TGTGCCTGGGAAACGACAGGGCCTCCTTTCGAGCAGTACTTC
CDR3aa: CAWETTGPPFEQYF

v_gene: TRBV30
abundance: .
j_gene: TRBJ2-5
d_gene: TRBD1
CDR3nt: TGTGCCTGGTCCGGGACAGGGACCGAGACCCAGTACTTC
CDR3aa: CAWSGTGTETQYF

v_gene: TRBV7-2
abundance: .
j_gene: TRBJ2-3
d_gene: TRBD1
CDR3nt: TGTGCCAGTTCACGACAGGGGGACAAAGATACGCAGTATTTT
CDR3aa: CASSRQGDKDTQYF

v_gene: TRBV27
abundance: .
j_gene: TRBJ2-3
d_gene: TRBD2
CDR3nt: TGTGCCAGCACTTCCCGATCCAGACTAGCGGGGTTAGGCACAGATACGCAGTATTTT
CDR3aa: CASTSRSRLAGLGTDTQYF

v_gene: TRBV18
abundance: .
j_gene: TRBJ1-5
d_gene: TRBD1
CDR3nt: TGTGCCAGCTCAAAAGGACAGGGGGCGGGCAATCAGCCCCAGCATTTT
CDR3aa: CASSKGQGAGNQPQHF

v_gene: TRBV6-5
abundance: few
j_gene: TRBJ2-2
d_gene: .
CDR3nt: TGTGCCAGCATCCTCACCGACGGGTCCGGGGAGCTGTTTTTT
CDR3aa: CASILTDGSGELFF

v_gene: TRBV5-1
abundance: .
j_gene: TRBJ2-7
d_gene: TRBD1
CDR3nt: TGCGCCAGCAGCTTGGCCTTAAGGGGGCTGTACGAGCAGTACTTC
CDR3aa: CASSLALRGLYEQYF

v_gene: TRBV5-1
abundance: once
j_gene: TRBJ1-4
d_gene: TRBD1
CDR3nt: TGCGCCAGCAGCTTGGATTCAGGGGGTGATGAAAAACTGTTTTTT
CDR3aa: CASSLDSGGDEKLFF

v_gene: TRBV27
abundance: .
j_gene: TRBJ1-5
d_gene: .
CDR3nt: TGTGCCAGCTCCGACCCCACAGGGAGGAATCAGCCCCAGCATTTT
CDR3aa: CASSDPTGRNQPQHF

v_gene: TRBV7-9
abundance: many
j_gene: TRBJ2-7
d_gene: .
CDR3nt: TGTGCCAGCAGCCCGACTCCGATCGAGCAGTACTTC
CDR3aa: CASSPTPIEQYF

v_gene: TRBV9
abundance: .
j_gene: TRBJ2-1
d_gene: .
CDR3nt: TGTGCCAGCAGCGTAGGGAAGAACAATGAGCAGTTCTTC
CDR3aa: CASSVGKNNEQFF

v_gene: TRBV11-3
abundance: .
j_gene: TRBJ2-2
d_gene: .
CDR3nt: TGTGCCAGCAGCTCCTTGCGGACCGGGGAGCTGTTTTTT
CDR3aa: CASSSLRTGELFF